These 6 T cell receptor beta chains share one sample of origin, sequenced in a study of PD-L1 blockade in urothelial cancer. Some clones are missing from TCRdb's copy, which holds only in-frame ones; the method was immunoSEQ multiplex PCR. The data hold around 120,000 clones, with about 85% observed a single time. Sample: PBMCs, taken around atezolizumab (anti-PD-L1) treatment. These TCRs come from a middle-aged man with urothelial cancer.

The table lists this clone with a few counts. This chain links TRBV7-6 with TRBJ1-1; D gene ambiguous. The CDR3 contains 13 residues. Trimming took off 1 base at V and 1 base at J, with 4 bases between the two ends. Germline-derived CDR1 and CDR2 are SGHVS and FNYEAQ. This CDR3 is CASSLVKNTEAFF. In DNA, the CDR3 is TGTGCCAGCAGCTTAGTCAAGAACACTGAAGCTTTCTTT.

This clone was recorded only once. The chain carries TRBV19 and TRBJ1-2; D might be TRBD1 (5 bases). The CDR3 consists of 14 residues. The V end lost 6 bases, the J end lost 2 bases, and 13 bases lay between the germline ends. Germline-derived CDR1 and CDR2 are LNHDA and SQIVND (reference sequence). The CDR3 protein is CASSLTGVNYGYTF. Written as DNA, the CDR3 is TGTGCCAGTAGCCTTACGGGGGTAAACTATGGCTACACCTTC.

The count of this clone is one. The chain is built from TRBV27 and TRBJ2-7; TRBD2 matches 14 bases. Germline CDR1 and CDR2: MNHEY and SMNVEV (reference sequence). The length of the CDR3 is 20 residues. J gave up 1 base and V 5 bases, and 16 bases lay outside the gene matches. The CDR3 sequence is CASSLHGLAGGSGMSYEQYF. For the CDR3, the DNA is TGTGCCAGCAGTCTCCACGGACTAGCGGGAGGTAGCGGAATGTCCTACGAGCAGTACTTC.

The chain combines TRBV25-1 with TRBJ2-1; TRBD2 agrees at 12 bases. After removal of 3 bases from V and 9 bases from J, the junction contained 9 bases not matched to a gene. Germline assignment: CDR1 MGHDK and CDR2 SYGVNS. The CDR3 is 16 amino acids. The CDR3 protein is CASSDPASGRASEQFF. The CDR3 DNA follows: TGTGCCAGCAGTGACCCCGCTAGCGGGAGGGCCAGTGAGCAGTTCTTC.

The rearrangement uses TRBV5-1 and TRBJ2-3; TRBD2 aligns across 11 bases. The CDR3 spans 16 residues. CDR1 SGHRS and CDR2 YFSETQ come from the germline V gene. Unmatched junction bases numbered 5, after V lost 3 bases and J lost 2 bases. CDR3 DNA sequence: TGCGCCAGCAGCTGGGTAGCGGGAGGGGTCACAGATACGCAGTATTTT. Translating it yields CASSWVAGGVTDTQYF.

The rearrangement links TRBV15 to TRBJ2-1; maybe TRBD2 (6 bases). CDR3 length: 14 amino acids. The V gene's germline CDR1 is LNHNV and CDR2 YYDKDF (reference sequence). V lost 7 bases, J lost 5 bases, and 15 bases lay in between. CDR3 region: CATIKSGSHNEQFF. The CDR3 DNA is TGTGCCACCATCAAAAGCGGGTCGCACAATGAGCAGTTCTTC.